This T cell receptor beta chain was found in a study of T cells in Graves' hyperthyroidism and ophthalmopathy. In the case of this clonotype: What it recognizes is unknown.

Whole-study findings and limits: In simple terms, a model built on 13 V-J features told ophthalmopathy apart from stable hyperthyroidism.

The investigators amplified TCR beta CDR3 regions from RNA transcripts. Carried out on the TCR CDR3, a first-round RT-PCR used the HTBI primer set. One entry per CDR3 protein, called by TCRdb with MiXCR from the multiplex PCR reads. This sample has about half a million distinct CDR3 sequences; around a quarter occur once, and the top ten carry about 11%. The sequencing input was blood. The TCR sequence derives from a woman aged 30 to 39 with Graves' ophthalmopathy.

Here the CDR3 reads CSANGLGSLTEAFF. Written as DNA, the CDR3 is TGCAGTGCCAATGGACTGGGATCTCTCACTGAAGCTTTCTTT. This chain links TRBV20-1 with TRBJ1-1; D is ambiguous. V shed 6 bases and J shed 4 bases, with 18 bases lying between them. The CDR3 extends over 14 amino acids. Per the germline V gene, CDR1 is DFQATT and CDR2 is SNEGSKA (reference sequence).